This TCR beta chain was sequenced in a study of glioma-infiltrating T cells after dendritic cell vaccination. Across the whole study: Autologous tumor lysate-pulsed dendritic cell vaccination was given between the early 2000s and the early 2010s. Monocyte-derived dendritic cells, cultured roughly 7 days with IL-4 and GM-CSF, were pulsed with autologous tumor lysate. Study-level results: Higher TCR clonality did not directly relate to longer survival.

V was trimmed by 6 bases and J by 4 bases, leaving 10 bases between them. The CDR3 covers 12 residues. Germline V lookup: CDR1 LNHDA, CDR2 SQIVND (reference sequence). The PCR used 60 V beta and 13 J beta primers. Here immunoSEQ multiplex PCR was the method, and the copy in TCRdb shows in-frame clones only, minus some. Of 85,000 to 100,000 clones listed, around 80% were seen once; the top ten hold about 5.5%. Points on this clone: Its antigen is currently unknown.

Time point described: after dendritic cell vaccination, including at tumor progression/relapse. Sequencing was performed on blood, taken after dendritic cell vaccination. The chain uses TRBV19 and TRBJ2-7, with a tentative D call TRBD1 (6 bases). The sequence was collected from a human donor with glioblastoma. CDR3 nucleotide sequence: TGTGCCAGTAGCTCGACAGGTTACGAGCAGTACTTC. Protein: CASSSTGYEQYF.